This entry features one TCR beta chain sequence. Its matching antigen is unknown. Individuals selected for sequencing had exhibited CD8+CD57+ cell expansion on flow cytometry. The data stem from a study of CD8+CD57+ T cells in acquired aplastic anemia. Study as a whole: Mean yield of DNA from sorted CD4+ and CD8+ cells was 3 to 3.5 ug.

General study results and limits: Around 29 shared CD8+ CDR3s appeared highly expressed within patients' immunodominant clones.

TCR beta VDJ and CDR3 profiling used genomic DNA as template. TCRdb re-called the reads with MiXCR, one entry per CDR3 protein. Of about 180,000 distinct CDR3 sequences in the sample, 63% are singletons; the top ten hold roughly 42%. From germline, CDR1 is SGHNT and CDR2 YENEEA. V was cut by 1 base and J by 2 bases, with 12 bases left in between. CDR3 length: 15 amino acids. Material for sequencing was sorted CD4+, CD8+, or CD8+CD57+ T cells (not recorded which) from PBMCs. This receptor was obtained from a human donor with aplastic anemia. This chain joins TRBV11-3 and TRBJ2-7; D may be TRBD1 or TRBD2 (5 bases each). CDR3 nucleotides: TGTGCCAGCAGCTTAGGGGCTGGGGACCCCTACGAGCAGTACTTC. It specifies CASSLGAGDPYEQYF.